A single sample is the source of the 12 T cell receptor beta chains below, sequenced in a study of T cell responses to AZD1222 COVID-19 vaccine. This table comes from immunoSEQ multiplex PCR, and its TCRdb copy is limited to in-frame clones, with some not included. This sample has 210,000 or so clones, with roughly 94% found just once. Sequencing used peripheral blood, obtained 28 days after the second dose of the MenACWY control vaccine. These receptors were taken from an adult who received the MenACWY meningococcal vaccine as a control.

The chain carries TRBV19 and TRBJ2-3; D is uncertain. Trimming left V 5 bases short and J 6 bases short, with 9 bases between. Germline V CDR1 and CDR2: LNHDA, SQIVND (reference sequence). CDR3 size: 12 residues. CDR3 DNA sequence: TGTGCCAGTAGTTACCAATTGGATACGCAGTATTTT. This encodes CASSYQLDTQYF.

CDR3 sequence: CASSSGGVYEQYF. The CDR3, as DNA: TGTGCCAGCAGTTCCGGCGGAGTCTACGAGCAGTACTTC. V is TRBV12-3 or TRBV12-4 and J is TRBJ2-7; no clear D. The V gene lost 4 bases and the J gene lost 3 bases, with 10 bases spanning the gap. This CDR3 is built from 13 residues.

This clone was counted once. The chain carries TRBV5-4 and TRBJ1-2, with 8 bases lining up with TRBD1. The CDR3 extends over 14 amino acids. Germline-derived CDR1 and CDR2 are SGHNT and YYREEE (reference sequence). J gave up 3 bases and V 5 bases, and 6 bases lay outside the gene matches. In nucleotides, the CDR3 is TGTGCCAGCAGACAACCGGGACAGGACTATGGCTACACCTTC. Protein sequence: CASRQPGQDYGYTF.

The chain combines TRBV11-2 with TRBJ1-2; perhaps TRBD1 as D (5 bases). The germline V gene has CDR1 SGHAT and CDR2 FQNNGV. V lost 5 bases, J lost 4 bases, and 14 bases lay in between. The CDR3 loop spans 14 amino acids. CDR3 coding DNA: TGTGCCAGCAGCGGAATGGGGGGAGCCTATGGCTACACCTTC. Amino acid sequence: CASSGMGGAYGYTF.

The J gene is TRBJ2-1, the V gene TRBV18; no firm D call. The germline V gene encodes CDR1 KGHSH and CDR2 LQKENI. V lost 3 bases and J 4 bases, leaving 13 bases between the germline ends. The CDR3 is 15 residues long. The CDR3 protein is CASSPRFDGYNEQFF. The CDR3 nucleotides read TGTGCCAGCTCACCTCGATTCGACGGTTACAATGAGCAGTTCTTC.

The gene calls are TRBV21-1 and TRBJ2-5; TRBD2, the table's D call, was not compared with the DNA. TRBV21-1 is tagged as a pseudogene. The CDR3 is 18 amino acids. The CDR3 is CASSKGPSGSGGMETQYF. For the CDR3, the DNA is TGTGCCAGCAGCAAAGGTCCTTCCGGAAGCGGGGGGATGGAGACCCAGTACTTC.

This clone was observed a handful of times. V and J are TRBV4-3 and TRBJ2-7; D gene uncertain. The germline V gene has CDR1 LGHNA and CDR2 YSLEER. This CDR3 spans 15 amino acids. With 3 bases removed from V and 5 bases from J, the gap between germline ends came to 17 bases. This chain's CDR3 is CASSQRTASRDEQYF. The CDR3 nucleotides are TGCGCCAGCAGCCAGAGGACGGCGTCAAGAGACGAGCAGTACTTC.

The chain joins TRBV6-5 to TRBJ1-5; D unresolved. The V end lost 6 bases, the J end lost 4 bases, and 13 bases lay between the germline ends. The CDR3 contains 14 residues. Per germline, CDR1 MNHEY and CDR2 SVGAGI. CDR3 bases: TGTGCCAGCAGCCCCTCCGGGCCAAATCAGCCCCAGCATTTT. It yields the protein CASSPSGPNQPQHF.

The chain is built from TRBV6-5 and TRBJ2-7; TRBD2 might be the D (6 bases). CDR3 length: 13 amino acids. V lost 7 bases and J 3 bases, leaving 13 bases between the germline ends. The germline V gene encodes CDR1 MNHEY and CDR2 SVGAGI. The CDR3 coding sequence is TGTGCCAGCATGCGGCGGGGCGGCTACGAGCAGTACTTC. Residues: CASMRRGGYEQYF.

The rearrangement uses TRBV4-3 and TRBJ2-2; weak D call: TRBD1 (5 bases). V dropped 1 base and J dropped 4 bases, with 13 bases sitting between them. CDR1 is LGHNA and CDR2 is YSLEER in the germline V gene. The CDR3 loop spans 16 amino acids. This CDR3 is CASSQVMGLGTGELFF. The DNA for the CDR3 is TGCGCCAGCAGCCAAGTCATGGGGCTTGGCACCGGGGAGCTGTTTTTT.

This rearrangement joins TRBV28 to TRBJ1-5; 7 bases fit TRBD1. CDR1 is MDHEN and CDR2 is SYDVKM in the germline V gene. The CDR3 runs 13 residues. With V trimmed by 6 bases and J by 14 bases, 13 bases remained unmatched. The CDR3 DNA follows: TGTGCCAGCAGACCGACAGGGCCGCAGGGGAAGCATTTT. Amino acid sequence: CASRPTGPQGKHF.

V usage is TRBV30 and J usage is TRBJ2-3; 10 bases are shared with TRBD2. The CDR3 extends over 15 amino acids. The V gene's germline CDR1 is GTSNPN and CDR2 SVGIG (reference sequence). The junction had 11 bases not matched to a gene; V was cut back by 6 bases and J by 5 bases. The CDR3 is CACRPPAGGVDTQYF. The CDR3 DNA is TGTGCCTGTCGTCCCCCAGCGGGAGGGGTAGATACGCAGTATTTT.